The 25 T cell receptor beta chains below come from one sample, sequenced in a study of CD8 T cells in Susac syndrome. RNA, at roughly 0.45 to 1 ug, was reverse transcribed with random hexamers. In TCRdb, the immunoSEQ multiplex PCR reads were re-called with MiXCR into one record per CDR3 protein. The sample yields about 240,000 distinct CDR3 sequences, 90% to 96% seen once. Sequenced input: CD4+ T cells from PBMCs. The receptors stem from a human donor with Susac syndrome.

In DNA form, the CDR3 reads TGTGCCAGCGGATTAACCTGGACAGCTACTGAAGCTTTCTTT. As protein: CASGLTWTATEAFF. V gene TRBV6-5 combines with J gene TRBJ1-1; D perhaps matches TRBD1 (6 bases). Trimming pared 8 bases from V and 5 bases from J, leaving 18 bases between. This CDR3 is built from 14 residues. Germline CDR1 MNHEY, CDR2 SVGAGI.

This chain links TRBV5-1 with TRBJ1-2; 7 positions agree with TRBD1. This CDR3 comprises 13 residues. The germline V gene has CDR1 SGHRS and CDR2 YFSETQ. J lost 8 bases, V lost 4 bases, and 8 bases had no gene match. The CDR3 DNA follows: TGCGCCAGCAGCCGAGACAGGGCTCACGGCTACACCTTC. This translates into CASSRDRAHGYTF.

The J gene is TRBJ2-5, the V gene TRBV18; D gene unclear. Per the germline V gene, CDR1 is KGHSH and CDR2 is LQKENI. CDR3 length equals 13 residues. V gave up 0 bases and J gave up 4 bases, with 6 bases separating them. In DNA form, the CDR3 reads TGTGCCAGCTCACCACCAAATTCAGAGACCCAGTACTTC. Its translation is CASSPPNSETQYF.

In this sample, this clonotype turned up once. The rearrangement links TRBV5-6 to TRBJ2-7; 12 nucleotides match TRBD2. The trim removed 5 bases at V and 6 bases at J, leaving 9 bases unmatched. The CDR3 has 15 amino acids. CDR1 and CDR2 from the germline V gene are SGHDT and YYEEEE. The CDR3: CASRSGGLAGIEQYF. CDR3 nucleotides: TGTGCCAGCAGATCGGGAGGACTAGCGGGAATCGAGCAGTACTTC.

The chain combines TRBV18 with TRBJ2-1, with 10 bases fitting TRBD2. This CDR3 comprises 16 residues. With V trimmed by 0 bases and J by 2 bases, 1 base remained unmatched. Per the germline V gene, CDR1 is KGHSH and CDR2 is LQKENI. This CDR3 is CASSPPAGGAYNEQFF. For the CDR3, the DNA is TGTGCCAGCTCACCACCAGCGGGAGGGGCCTACAATGAGCAGTTCTTC.

The chain is built from TRBV20-1 and TRBJ1-2, with D unresolved. V lost 3 bases, J lost 8 bases, and 19 bases lay in between. CDR1 and CDR2 from the germline V gene are DFQATT and SNEGSKA (reference sequence). The CDR3 length is 14 residues. DNA of the CDR3: TGCAGTGCTAGGGGTGTTCGTGGGCCTGGCGGCTACACCTTC. Its translation: CSARGVRGPGGYTF.

J is TRBJ1-2 and V is TRBV6-5; the D is unclear. With 6 bases removed from V and 2 bases from J, the gap between germline ends came to 16 bases. The germline V gene encodes CDR1 MNHEY and CDR2 SVGAGI. The CDR3 runs 15 residues. For the CDR3, the DNA is TGTGCCAGCAGATCTTTAACTTGGGTGAACTATGGCTACACCTTC. As protein: CASRSLTWVNYGYTF.

The rearrangement links TRBV25-1 to TRBJ1-4; 7 bases fit TRBD1. CDR3 length equals 14 residues. CDR1 is MGHDK, CDR2 SYGVNS, per germline. V dropped 9 bases and J dropped 2; count of bases not matched to a gene: 6. The CDR3 sequence: CASTLQGTNEKLFF. The DNA of the CDR3 is TGTGCCAGTACCCTACAGGGGACTAATGAAAAACTGTTTTTT.

This chain uses TRBV18 with TRBJ2-6, with no clear D. The germline gives CDR1 KGHSH, CDR2 LQKENI. This CDR3 region has 15 residues. Trimming left V 4 bases short and J 0 bases short, with 7 bases between. The CDR3, as DNA: TGTGCCAGCTCACTGTCAGCCTCTGGGGCCAACGTCCTGACTTTC. Residues: CASSLSASGANVLTF.

This chain uses TRBV7-6 with TRBJ2-5; D is ambiguous. The germline gives CDR1 SGHVS, CDR2 FNYEAQ. Trimming took 1 base from V and 5 from J, leaving 11 bases between them. CDR3 length: 14 amino acids. In DNA, the CDR3 is TGTGCCAGCAGCTTAGAGGCGTCAGCGGAGACCCAGTACTTC. Protein sequence: CASSLEASAETQYF.

This clonotype was seen a single time. This chain uses TRBV20-1 with TRBJ2-5, with a possible D match to TRBD2 (6 bases). V lost 3 bases and J lost 3, with 14 bases in between. Germline CDR1 is DFQATT and CDR2 is SNEGSKA (reference sequence). CDR3 size: 14 residues. CDR3 protein: CSASSGRGEETQYF. CDR3 bases: TGCAGTGCTAGTTCCGGGAGAGGGGAAGAGACCCAGTACTTC.

The CDR3 sequence is CSGGQGPRNTEAFF. CDR3 DNA sequence: TGCAGCGGGGGACAGGGGCCCCGGAACACTGAAGCTTTCTTT. The V call is TRBV29-1, the J call TRBJ1-1; 10 bases agree with TRBD1. The ends lost 7 bases at V and 1 base at J; junction bases unmatched: 6. CDR3 size: 14 residues. Germline assignment: CDR1 SQVTM and CDR2 ANQGSEA.

The chain uses TRBV18 and TRBJ1-1; D possibly corresponds to TRBD1 (5 bases). Germline V gene sequence: CDR1 KGHSH, CDR2 LQKENI. The CDR3 length is 17 residues. V gave up 3 bases and J gave up 1 base, with 18 bases separating them. As DNA, the CDR3 is TGTGCCAGCTCACCCTTCGACAGTCCCCGAGGGAACACTGAAGCTTTCTTT. Translating gives CASSPFDSPRGNTEAFF.

The sample holds one count of this clonotype. The J gene is TRBJ2-1, the V gene TRBV20-1; D is uncertain. Trimming removed 3 bases from V and 6 bases from J, with 9 bases in between. The CDR3 totals 12 residues. Germline V gene lookup returns CDR1 DFQATT and CDR2 SNEGSKA (reference sequence). CDR3 bases: TGCAGTGCTAGCGAGACGATCAATGAGCAGTTCTTC. It specifies CSASETINEQFF.

This rearrangement joins TRBV30 to TRBJ1-5, with 9 nucleotides matching TRBD1. Unmatched junction bases numbered 6, after V lost 5 bases and J lost 7 bases. The CDR3 spans 13 residues. Germline values: CDR1 GTSNPN, CDR2 SVGIG (reference sequence). The CDR3 nucleotides are TGTGCCTGGTCCAAGGACAGGGGACAGCCCCAGCATTTT. This sequence encodes CAWSKDRGQPQHF.

The chain employs TRBV30 and TRBJ1-1, with a weak D call TRBD1 (6 bases). CDR1 is GTSNPN, CDR2 SVGIG, per germline (reference sequence). V was clipped by 6 bases and J by 10 bases, with 21 bases between them. CDR3 length: 13 residues. For the CDR3, the DNA is TGTGCCTGTAAAAGGGGACAAGCAGAGGCAGCTTTCTTT. It encodes CACKRGQAEAAFF.

The J gene is TRBJ2-3, the V gene TRBV3-1; D is ambiguous. V lost 6 bases and J 1 base, leaving 11 bases between the germline ends. Germline V gives CDR1 LGHDT, CDR2 YNNKEL (reference sequence). This CDR3 has 14 residues. The CDR3 nucleotides are TGTGCCAGCAGTGCCCGACCAGGCACAGATACGCAGTATTTT. Encoded protein: CASSARPGTDTQYF.

The V gene is TRBV9, the J gene TRBJ1-3; 9 bases align to TRBD1. The CDR3 has 16 residues. Germline V gene data show CDR1 as SGDLS and CDR2 as YYNGEE. Trimming cost V 4 bases and J 0 bases; bases outside gene matches: 5. CDR3 sequence: CASSPGQGLSGNTIYF. The CDR3 coding sequence is TGTGCCAGCAGCCCGGGACAGGGACTCTCTGGAAACACCATATATTTT.

This chain joins TRBV12-3 or TRBV12-4 and TRBJ2-7; 8 bases align to TRBD1. V gave up 4 bases and J gave up 10 bases; unmatched junction bases: 12. The CDR3 contains 14 residues. CDR3 sequence: CASSSSRTGHPQYF. CDR3 DNA sequence: TGTGCCAGCAGTTCATCCCGGACAGGGCACCCTCAGTACTTC.

The chain carries TRBV30 and TRBJ1-3; D gene ambiguous. Per germline, CDR1 GTSNPN and CDR2 SVGIG (reference sequence). The CDR3 runs to 12 residues. CDR3 DNA: TGTGCTTCGGTGGGTTCGGGAAACACCATATATTTT. Translating it yields CASVGSGNTIYF.

This clonotype is a singleton in its sample. The rearrangement links TRBV20-1 to TRBJ2-7; 12 bases agree with TRBD2. Germline lookup yields CDR1 DFQATT and CDR2 SNEGSKA (reference sequence). Trimming at V came to 6 bases and at J to 4 bases, leaving 4 bases not matched to a gene. The CDR3 runs 13 residues. CDR3 sequence (DNA): TGCAGTGCCACGGGACTAGCGGGTTACGAGCAGTACTTC. It is translated as CSATGLAGYEQYF.

This chain links TRBV10-3 with TRBJ1-1, with 7 bases lining up with TRBD1. CDR3 size: 12 residues. Germline loops: CDR1 ENHRY, CDR2 SYGVKD. The V segment lost 10 bases and the J segment 3 bases; nucleotides outside the gene matches: 5. CDR3 sequence (DNA): TGTGCCACCAATACAGGGGACACTGAAGCTTTCTTT. Translating it yields CATNTGDTEAFF.

The V call is TRBV5-6, the J call TRBJ1-1; TRBD1 might be the D (5 bases). CDR3 size: 15 residues. Looked up from germline, CDR1 is SGHDT and CDR2 is YYEEEE. Trimming stripped 1 base from V and 3 bases from J, with 13 bases between. CDR3 bases: TGTGCCAGCAGCTTGAGCAGGGATGTCGACACTGAAGCTTTCTTT. It translates to CASSLSRDVDTEAFF.

The chain has TRBV28 and TRBJ2-1, with a weak D call TRBD1 (6 bases). Germline values: CDR1 MDHEN, CDR2 SYDVKM. The CDR3 is 14 residues long. Trimming stripped 4 bases from V and 7 bases from J, with 14 bases between. The CDR3 is CASSYVPRGNEQFF. CDR3 sequence (DNA): TGTGCCAGCAGTTATGTCCCCAGGGGTAATGAGCAGTTCTTC.

The genes are TRBV3-1 and TRBJ2-1, with D possibly matching TRBD2 (5 bases). Per germline, CDR1 LGHDT and CDR2 YNNKEL (reference sequence). This CDR3 comprises 14 residues. V lost 4 bases and J lost 5, with 12 bases in between. This CDR3 reads CASSRFEGDNEQFF. CDR3 nucleotide sequence: TGTGCCAGCAGCCGCTTCGAGGGTGACAATGAGCAGTTCTTC.